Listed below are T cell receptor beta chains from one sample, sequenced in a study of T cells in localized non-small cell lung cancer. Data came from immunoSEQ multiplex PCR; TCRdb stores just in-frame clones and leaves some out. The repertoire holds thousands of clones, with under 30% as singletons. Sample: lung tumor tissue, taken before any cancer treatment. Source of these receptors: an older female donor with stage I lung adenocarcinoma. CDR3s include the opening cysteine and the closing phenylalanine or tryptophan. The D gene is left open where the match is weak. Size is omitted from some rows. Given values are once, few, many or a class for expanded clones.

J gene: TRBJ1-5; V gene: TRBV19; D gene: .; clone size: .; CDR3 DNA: TGTGCCAGTAGCGGCGGGACACCATATAGCAATCAGCCCCAGCATTTT; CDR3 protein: CASSGGTPYSNQPQHF
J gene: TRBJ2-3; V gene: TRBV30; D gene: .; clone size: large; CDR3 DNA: TGTGCCTGGAACGCAGAGACTAGCACAGATACGCAGTATTTT; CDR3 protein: CAWNAETSTDTQYF
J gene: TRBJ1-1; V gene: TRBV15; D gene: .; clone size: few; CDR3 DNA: TGTGCCACCACCTATGGACTGGGGAACACTGAAGCTTTCTTT; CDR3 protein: CATTYGLGNTEAFF
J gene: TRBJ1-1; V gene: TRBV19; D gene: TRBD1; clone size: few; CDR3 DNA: TGTGCCAGTAGTATTAACAGGGGGAACACTGAAGCTTTCTTT; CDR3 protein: CASSINRGNTEAFF
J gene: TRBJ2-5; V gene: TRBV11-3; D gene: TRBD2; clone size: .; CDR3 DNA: TGTGCCAGCAGCTCGAACCGGGGCGGGAGAGGAGAGACCCAGTACTTC; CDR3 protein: CASSSNRGGRGETQYF
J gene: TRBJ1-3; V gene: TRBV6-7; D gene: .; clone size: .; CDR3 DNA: TGTGCCAGCAGTACAGGGTCCTCTGGAAACACCATATATTTT; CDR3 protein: CASSTGSSGNTIYF
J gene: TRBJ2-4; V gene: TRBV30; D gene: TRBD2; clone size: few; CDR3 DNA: TGTGCCTGGAGTGTAAAGGGAGGGAACATTCAGTACTTC; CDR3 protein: CAWSVKGGNIQYF
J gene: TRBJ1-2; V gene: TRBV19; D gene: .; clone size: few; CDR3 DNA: TGTGCCAGTACCAACCACGGAACCTATGGCTACACCTTC; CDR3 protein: CASTNHGTYGYTF
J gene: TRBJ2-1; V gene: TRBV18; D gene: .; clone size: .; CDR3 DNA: TGTGCCAGCTCGTATGGGATCCCAGACAATGAGCAGTTCTTC; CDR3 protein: CASSYGIPDNEQFF
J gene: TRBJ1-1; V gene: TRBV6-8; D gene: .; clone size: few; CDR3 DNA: TGTGCCATCAGTGGAGTGCTTACGGACCACGCGGCTGAAGCTTTCTTT; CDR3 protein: CAISGVLTDHAAEAFF
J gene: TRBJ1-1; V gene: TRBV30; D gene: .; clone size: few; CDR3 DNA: TGTGCCTGGAGTGTTACTGGGTGGACTGAAGCTTTCTTT; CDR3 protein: CAWSVTGWTEAFF
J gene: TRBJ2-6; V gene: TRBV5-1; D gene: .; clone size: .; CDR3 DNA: TGCGCCAGCAGCTTGGCGGTGGGGGCCAACGTCCTGACTTTC; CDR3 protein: CASSLAVGANVLTF
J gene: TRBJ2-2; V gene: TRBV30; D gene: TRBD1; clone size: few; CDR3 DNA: TGTGCCTGGAGAAACGAGGGGGCAACCGGGGAGCTGTTTTTT; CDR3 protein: CAWRNEGATGELFF
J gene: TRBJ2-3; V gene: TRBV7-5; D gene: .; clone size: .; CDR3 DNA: TGTGCCAGCAGCATCGGGAGGGCCTTGACGGATACGCAGTATTTT; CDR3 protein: CASSIGRALTDTQYF
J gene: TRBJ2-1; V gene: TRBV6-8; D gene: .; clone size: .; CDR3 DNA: TGTGCCAGCAGTACGACGGTGAGCGAGCAGTTCTTC; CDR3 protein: CASSTTVSEQFF
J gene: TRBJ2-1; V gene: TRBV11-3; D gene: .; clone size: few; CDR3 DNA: TGTGCCAGCAGCTTAGAAGGACGCTCCTACAATGAGCAGTTCTTC; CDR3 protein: CASSLEGRSYNEQFF
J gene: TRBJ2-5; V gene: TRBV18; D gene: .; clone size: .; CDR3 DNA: TGTGCCAGCTCACCCGGGATGGGCGGAGAGACCCAGTACTTC; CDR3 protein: CASSPGMGGETQYF
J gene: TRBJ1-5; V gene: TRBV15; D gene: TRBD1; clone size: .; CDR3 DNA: TGTGCCACCAGCTTCTGGGACAGGGGTGCTCAGCCCCAGCATTTT; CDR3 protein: CATSFWDRGAQPQHF
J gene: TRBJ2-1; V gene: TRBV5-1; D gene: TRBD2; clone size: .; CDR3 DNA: TGCGCCAGCAGCTCGGGACTAGCGGGAGGCAATGAGCAGTTCTTC; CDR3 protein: CASSSGLAGGNEQFF
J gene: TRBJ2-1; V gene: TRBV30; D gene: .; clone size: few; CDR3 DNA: TGTGCCTGGACGGGGTTGGATGAGCAGTTCTTC; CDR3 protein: CAWTGLDEQFF
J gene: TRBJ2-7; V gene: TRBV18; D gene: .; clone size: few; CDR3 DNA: TGTGCCAGCTCACCAAATAGTGCCGAGCAGTACTTC; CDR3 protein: CASSPNSAEQYF
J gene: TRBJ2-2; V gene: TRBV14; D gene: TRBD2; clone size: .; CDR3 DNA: TGTGCCAGCAGCCATCCCGGGACTAGCGGGAAGGTCACCGGGGAGCTGTTTTTT; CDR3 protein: CASSHPGTSGKVTGELFF
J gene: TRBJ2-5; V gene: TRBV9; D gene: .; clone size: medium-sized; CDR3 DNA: TGTGCCAGCAGCAAAGGACGAACCCCAGAGACCCAGTACTTC; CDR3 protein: CASSKGRTPETQYF
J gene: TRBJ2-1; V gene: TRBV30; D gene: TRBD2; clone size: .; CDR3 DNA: TGTGCCTTAGCGGGAGGGGGCTACAATGAGCAGTTCTTC; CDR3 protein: CALAGGGYNEQFF
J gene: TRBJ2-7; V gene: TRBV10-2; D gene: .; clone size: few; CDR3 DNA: TGCGCCAGCGGCCCCATAGGGTCCTACGAGCAGTACTTC; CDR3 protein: CASGPIGSYEQYF
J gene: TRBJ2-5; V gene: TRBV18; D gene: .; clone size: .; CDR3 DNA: TGTGCCAGCTCACGGACGTTTCAAGAGACCCAGTACTTC; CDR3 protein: CASSRTFQETQYF
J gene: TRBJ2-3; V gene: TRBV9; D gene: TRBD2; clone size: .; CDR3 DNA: TGTGCCAGCAGCCCCCGGGACTACACAGATACGCAGTATTTT; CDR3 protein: CASSPRDYTDTQYF
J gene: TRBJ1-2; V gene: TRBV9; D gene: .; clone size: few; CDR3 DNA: TGTGCCAGCAGCGTAGAGGCAGGCGCCTTCTATGGCTACACCTTC; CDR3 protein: CASSVEAGAFYGYTF
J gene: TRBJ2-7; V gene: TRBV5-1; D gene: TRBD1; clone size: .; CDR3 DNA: TGCGCCAGCACGCGGACAGGTGACACTTACGAGCAGTACTTC; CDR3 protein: CASTRTGDTYEQYF
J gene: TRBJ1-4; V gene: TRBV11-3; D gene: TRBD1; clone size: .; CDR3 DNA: TGTGCCAGCAGCTTAGGAGGACAGGGTTCTAATGAAAAACTGTTTTTT; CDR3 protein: CASSLGGQGSNEKLFF
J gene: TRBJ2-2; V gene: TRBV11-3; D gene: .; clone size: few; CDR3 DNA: TGTGCCAGCAGCTTGGGACGGACAGCCACCGGGGAGCTGTTTTTT; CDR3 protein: CASSLGRTATGELFF
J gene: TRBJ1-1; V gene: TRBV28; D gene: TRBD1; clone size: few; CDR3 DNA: TGTGCCAGCAGTCTTCCGGGACAGGGGATTGGGAACACTGAAGCTTTCTTT; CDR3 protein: CASSLPGQGIGNTEAFF
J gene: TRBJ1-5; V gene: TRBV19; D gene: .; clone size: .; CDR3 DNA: TGTGCCAGTAGTAGAGGGGGGTCTAGCAATCAGCCCCAGCATTTT; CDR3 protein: CASSRGGSSNQPQHF
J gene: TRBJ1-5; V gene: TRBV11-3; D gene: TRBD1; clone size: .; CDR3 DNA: TGTGCCAGCAGCCAAAAAGGGGGCCGAAGCAATCAGCCCCAGCATTTT; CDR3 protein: CASSQKGGRSNQPQHF
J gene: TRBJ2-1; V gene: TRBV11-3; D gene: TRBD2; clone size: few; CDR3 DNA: TGTGCCAGCAGCCTCGGGACTAGCGGACTAAATGAGCAGTTCTTC; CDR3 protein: CASSLGTSGLNEQFF
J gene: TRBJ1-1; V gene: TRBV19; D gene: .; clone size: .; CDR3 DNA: TGTGCCAGTAGTATGTTTGAACCCCACACTGAAGCTTTCTTT; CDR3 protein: CASSMFEPHTEAFF
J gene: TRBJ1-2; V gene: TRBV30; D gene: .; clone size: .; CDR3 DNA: TGTGCCTGGAGTCTGCAGGGGAATGGCTACACCTTC; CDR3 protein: CAWSLQGNGYTF
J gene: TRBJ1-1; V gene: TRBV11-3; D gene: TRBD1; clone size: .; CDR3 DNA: TGTGCCAGCAGCTTAGATACCAGGGGGAATACTGAAGCTTTCTTT; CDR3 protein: CASSLDTRGNTEAFF
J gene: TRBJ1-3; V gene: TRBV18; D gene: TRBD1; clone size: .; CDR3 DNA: TGTGCCAGCTCACCAGTTCCCCCGGGACAGGGGGGAAACACCATATATTTT; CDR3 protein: CASSPVPPGQGGNTIYF
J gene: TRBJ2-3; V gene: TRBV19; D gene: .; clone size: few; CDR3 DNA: TGTGCCAGTAGTATAGGTTGGGGGAGCACAGATACGCAGTATTTT; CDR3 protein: CASSIGWGSTDTQYF
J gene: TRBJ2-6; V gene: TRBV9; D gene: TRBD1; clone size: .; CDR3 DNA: TGTGCCAGCAGCCCGACAGGGTCCGGGGCCAACGTCCTGACTTTC; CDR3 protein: CASSPTGSGANVLTF